This TCR beta chain was captured in a study of OX40 agonist ivuxolimab in advanced cancers. Study-wide background: Dosing consisted of intravenous ivuxolimab at 0.01 to 10 mg/kg every 2 weeks.

Study findings and constraints: On average, a greater number of expanded clones characterised CD8+ T cells relative to CD4+. Antigens targeted by the expanded peripheral T cells were not determined.

People who had autoimmune disease history or systemic immunosuppression were excluded. Details on this clone: The target antigen is unknown.

Germline V gives CDR1 SEHNR, CDR2 FQNEAQ (reference sequence). The V end was cut by 4 bases, the J end by 5 bases, with 18 bases between. This CDR3 is built from 16 residues. Profiled with immunoSEQ multiplex PCR; TCRdb holds only in-frame clones, not every one. The profile shows 90,000 to 120,000 clones, around nine tenths of them singletons. V gene TRBV7-9 combines with J gene TRBJ2-1; D possibly corresponds to TRBD1 (6 bases). This material consisted of CD4+ or CD8+ T cells sorted from blood, taken in a trial of the OX40 agonist ivuxolimab. This receptor was taken from an adult with an advanced solid tumor such as melanoma, head and neck, liver or kidney cancer. This CDR3 reads CASSWGQGVGHNEQFF. CDR3 DNA sequence: TGTGCCAGCAGCTGGGGGCAGGGAGTTGGCCACAATGAGCAGTTCTTC. The variable domain in full, with the rest retrieved from reference TRBV7-9 and TRBJ2-1, is DTGVSQNPRHKITKRGQNVTFRCDPISEHNRLYWYRQTLGQGPEFLTYFQNEAQLEKSRLLSDRFSAERPKGSFSTLEIQRTEQGDSAMYLCASSWGQGVGHNEQFFGPGTRLTVL.